The T cell receptor (beta chain) under discussion was sequenced for a study of blood T cell repertoires in COVID-19. Background on the study: PBMCs, B-cell-depleted T cells, or T cells were the source of the cDNA or gDNA that made up the material.

In the study's own analysis: Cell counts per sample came from amplifying reference gene primers. Libraries were prepared by immunoSEQ multiplex PCR; TCRdb keeps only in-frame clonotypes and omits some of them. V and J calls and clone size come straight from that table; D and trimming were deduced from the DNA. The sample shows tens of thousands of clones, 85% of them seen only once. This clone was seen only a few times. The sequenced sample was peripheral blood. This receptor was identified in a man aged 60-69 years with acute or convalescent COVID-19.

The CDR3 nucleotides are TGCGCCAGCAGCTTGGCCAGGGGGCGTGCCTACGAGCAGTACTTC. It codes for CASSLARGRAYEQYF. V and J are TRBV5-1 and TRBJ2-7; 8 positions agree with TRBD1. CDR1 is SGHRS and CDR2 is YFSETQ in the germline V gene. This CDR3 comprises 15 residues. The J segment lost 2 bases and the V segment lost 0 bases, leaving 4 bases of the junction unmatched.